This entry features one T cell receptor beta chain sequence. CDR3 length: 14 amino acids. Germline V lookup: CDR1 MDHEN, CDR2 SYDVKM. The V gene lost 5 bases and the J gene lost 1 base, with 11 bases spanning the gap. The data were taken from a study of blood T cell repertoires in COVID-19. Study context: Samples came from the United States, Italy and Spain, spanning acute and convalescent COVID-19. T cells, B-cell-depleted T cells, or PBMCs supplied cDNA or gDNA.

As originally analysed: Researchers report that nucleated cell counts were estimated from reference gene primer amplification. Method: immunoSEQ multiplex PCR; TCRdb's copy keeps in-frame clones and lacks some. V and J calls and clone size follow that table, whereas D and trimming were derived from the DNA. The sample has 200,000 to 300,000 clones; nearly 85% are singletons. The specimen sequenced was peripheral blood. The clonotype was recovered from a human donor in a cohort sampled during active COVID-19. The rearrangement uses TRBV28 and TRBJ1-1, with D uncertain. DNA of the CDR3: TGTGCCAGCAGTCCTGTTCAGGCGAACACTGAAGCTTTCTTT. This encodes CASSPVQANTEAFF.